This T cell receptor (beta chain) was obtained from a study of T cells in women clearing cervical HPV infection. Sequencing used immunoSEQ multiplex PCR; TCRdb keeps in-frame clones, though not all of them. Recorded here are some 46,000 clones; the top ten clones represent 35%. The material sequenced was blood buffy coat. This receptor was taken from a woman between 18 and 70 years old with a cervical HPV16 infection that either progressed to CIN3+ or cleared (not recorded which).

The part of the CDR3 DNA that was read is TGTGCCAGCAAAAGTTTTGCGGTACAGGGGGACGTACGGGAGACC. It encodes CASKSFAVQGDVRET. The full CDR3 is CASKSFAVQGDVRETQYF. V gene TRBV2 combines with J gene TRBJ2-5, with TRBD1 matching 8 bases. Coverage ceases 3 residues before the CDR3 finishes, and the germline J gene fills in the end. The V segment lost 7 bases and the J segment 5 bases; nucleotides outside the gene matches: 21. CDR1 is SNHLY, CDR2 FYNNEI, per germline. The CDR3 has 18 residues.